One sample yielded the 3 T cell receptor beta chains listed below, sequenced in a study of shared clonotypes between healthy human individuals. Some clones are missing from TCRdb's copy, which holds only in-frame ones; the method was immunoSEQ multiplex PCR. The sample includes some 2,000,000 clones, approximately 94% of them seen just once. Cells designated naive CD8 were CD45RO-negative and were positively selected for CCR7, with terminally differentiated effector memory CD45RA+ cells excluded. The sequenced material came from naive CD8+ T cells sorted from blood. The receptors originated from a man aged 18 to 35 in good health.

The CDR3: CASSSSGEYNSPLHF. In nucleotides, the CDR3 is TGTGCCAGCAGCTCGTCCGGGGAATATAATTCACCCCTCCACTTT. The rearrangement uses TRBV7-9 and TRBJ1-6, with D uncertain. V was pared by 4 bases and J by 4 bases, with 11 bases between. This CDR3 contains 15 residues. The germline CDR1 and CDR2 sequences are SEHNR and FQNEAQ (reference sequence). The whole variable domain, remainder taken from reference TRBV7-9 and TRBJ1-6, is DTGVSQNPRHKITKRGQNVTFRCDPISEHNRLYWYRQTLGQGPEFLTYFQNEAQLEKSRLLSDRFSAERPKGSFSTLEIQRTEQGDSAMYLCASSSSGEYNSPLHFGNGTRLTVT.

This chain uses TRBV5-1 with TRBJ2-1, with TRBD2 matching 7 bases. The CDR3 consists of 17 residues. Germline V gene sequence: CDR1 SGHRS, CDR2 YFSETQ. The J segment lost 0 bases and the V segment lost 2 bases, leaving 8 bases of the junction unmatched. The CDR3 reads CASSFLLGGTSYNEQFF. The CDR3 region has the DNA TGCGCCAGCAGCTTCCTCCTGGGGGGGACCTCCTACAATGAGCAGTTCTTC.

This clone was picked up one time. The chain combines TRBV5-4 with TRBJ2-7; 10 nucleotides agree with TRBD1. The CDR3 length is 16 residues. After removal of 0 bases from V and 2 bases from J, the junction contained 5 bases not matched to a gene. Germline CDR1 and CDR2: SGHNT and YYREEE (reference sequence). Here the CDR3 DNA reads TGTGCCAGCAGCTTGGGCCCGACAGGGGGCCCCTACGAGCAGTACTTC. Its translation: CASSLGPTGGPYEQYF.